The 14 T cell receptor beta chains presented below share a single source sample, sequenced in a study of T cells in Graves' hyperthyroidism and ophthalmopathy. TCR beta CDR3 region amplification was performed from RNA transcripts. Primed by the HTBI set, a first-round RT-PCR was run on the TCR CDR3. TCRdb fed the multiplex PCR reads into MiXCR, producing one record per CDR3 protein. The sample lists 300,000 to 450,000 distinct CDR3 sequences, roughly 14% occurring once. Sequencing input: blood. These receptors all come from a woman aged 55-70 years with Graves' hyperthyroidism.

This clonotype was recorded many times. V and J are TRBV5-1 and TRBJ2-1; D remains ambiguous. Germline lookup yields CDR1 SGHRS and CDR2 YFSETQ. V dropped 0 bases and J dropped 9 bases, with 10 bases sitting between them. The CDR3 contains 13 residues. As DNA, the CDR3 is TGCGCCAGCAGCTTGGCAGGACGCAGTGAGCAGTTCTTC. Its translation: CASSLAGRSEQFF.

This clonotype has a count of ten or more. The chain couples TRBV30 to TRBJ2-4; 10 nucleotides line up with TRBD1. V trimming: 5 bases; J trimming: 6 bases; junction bases outside the gene matches: 7. The CDR3 spans 14 residues. Per the germline V gene, CDR1 is GTSNPN and CDR2 is SVGIG (reference sequence). This CDR3 is CAWATGGAGNIQYF. Here the CDR3 DNA reads TGTGCCTGGGCGACAGGGGGCGCGGGAAACATTCAGTACTTC.

In this sample, this clonotype turned up many times. This chain links TRBV14 with TRBJ2-1; 7 bases match TRBD2. Trimming removed 0 bases from V and 0 bases from J; junction bases left unmatched: 8. The CDR3 extends over 18 amino acids. Germline loops: CDR1 SGHDN, CDR2 FVKESK. The CDR3 DNA follows: TGTGCCAGCAGCCAAGATAGCATCCTAGCGGTCTCCTACAATGAGCAGTTCTTC. This gives the protein CASSQDSILAVSYNEQFF.

This clonotype appeared many times. The chain combines TRBV10-3 with TRBJ2-3; 11 bases align to TRBD1. With V trimmed by 9 bases and J by 4 bases, 3 bases remained unmatched. This CDR3 spans 13 amino acids. Germline V gives CDR1 ENHRY, CDR2 SYGVKD. CDR3 region: CAIGQGAPDTQYF. The CDR3 bases are TGTGCCATAGGACAGGGGGCTCCAGATACGCAGTATTTT.

This clonotype showed up many times. The rearrangement links TRBV2 to TRBJ2-5; D could derive from TRBD1 or TRBD2 (6 bases each). V dropped 3 bases and J dropped 1 base, with 18 bases sitting between them. Germline assignment: CDR1 SNHLY and CDR2 FYNNEI. CDR3 size: 17 residues. CDR3 DNA sequence: TGTGCCAGCAGTGAGTTGCGGGGACACCCGACCCAAGAGACCCAGTACTTC. Its protein product is CASSELRGHPTQETQYF.

This sequence joins TRBV29-1 and TRBJ1-1, with D unclear. The germline gives CDR1 SQVTM, CDR2 ANQGSEA. V gave up 5 bases and J gave up 0 bases, with 10 bases separating them. This CDR3 contains 13 residues. The CDR3 protein is CSVRRSMNTEAFF. In DNA form, the CDR3 reads TGCAGCGTTCGACGCAGTATGAACACTGAAGCTTTCTTT.

The rearrangement joins TRBV6-2 or TRBV6-3 to TRBJ2-7; 11 bases are a match to TRBD1. This CDR3 comprises 13 residues. J gave up 5 bases and V 8 bases, and 5 bases lay outside the gene matches. The germline CDR1 and CDR2 sequences are MNHEY and SVGEGT. CDR3 amino acids: CASRRTGGHEQYF. CDR3 nucleotides: TGTGCCAGCCGCCGGACAGGGGGCCACGAGCAGTACTTC.

The chain employs TRBV27 and TRBJ1-5; D is uncertain. V lost 7 bases, J lost 3 bases, and 7 bases lay in between. The CDR3 contains 12 residues. CDR1 is MNHEY and CDR2 is SMNVEV in the germline V gene (reference sequence). CDR3 sequence (DNA): TGTGCCAGCAATTCCGTCAATCAGCCCCAGCATTTT. Protein: CASNSVNQPQHF.

This clonotype has at least ten counts. The CDR3 DNA reads TGTGCCAGTAGTATCCAGGGGCCCGAGACCCAGTACTTC. Protein sequence: CASSIQGPETQYF. The chain couples TRBV19 to TRBJ2-5; possible D gene TRBD1, 6 bases. This CDR3 comprises 13 residues. Germline CDR1 is LNHDA and CDR2 is SQIVND (reference sequence). Trimming took 3 bases from V and 5 from J, leaving 10 bases between them.

This clonotype was detected many times. CDR3 sequence (DNA): TGTGCCTGGAGTGAAGGTGGAGAGACCCAGTACTTC. Amino acids: CAWSEGGETQYF. The V call is TRBV30, the J call TRBJ2-5; D remains ambiguous. This CDR3 has 12 amino acids. V lost 1 base, J lost 4 bases, and 7 bases lay in between. CDR1 is GTSNPN, CDR2 SVGIG, per germline (reference sequence).

This clonotype was found many times. The chain is built from TRBV2 and TRBJ1-2; possibly TRBD1 for D (6 bases). CDR3 length equals 13 residues. The V gene's germline CDR1 is SNHLY and CDR2 FYNNEI. V was cut by 1 base and J by 8 bases, with 11 bases left in between. The CDR3 bases are TGTGCCAGCAGTGAAGTGACAGGTTTCGGCTACACCTTC. This gives the protein CASSEVTGFGYTF.

The V call is TRBV19, the J call TRBJ2-7; D perhaps matches TRBD2 (6 bases). Germline-derived CDR1 and CDR2 are LNHDA and SQIVND (reference sequence). The CDR3 contains 12 residues. Trimming took 10 bases from V and 9 from J, leaving 19 bases between them. The CDR3 DNA reads TGTGCCACCGCCCAGGAGGGCCAGGTGCAGTACTTC. It codes for CATAQEGQVQYF.

This clonotype was observed many times. This may stem from a read error, because a much larger clone lies one nucleotide away. The V call is TRBV3-1, the J call TRBJ2-1; D is ambiguous. The germline gives CDR1 LGHDT, CDR2 YNNKEL (reference sequence). Trimming stripped 5 bases from V and 3 bases from J, with 2 bases between. This CDR3 contains 11 residues. The CDR3 region has the DNA TGTGCCAGCAGCATCTACAATGAGCAGTTCTTC. It encodes CASSIYNEQFF.

This clonotype occurred a few times. The rearrangement links TRBV9 to TRBJ2-3; 8 bases are a match to TRBD1. Per germline, CDR1 SGDLS and CDR2 YYNGEE. V shed 4 bases and J 0 bases; nucleotides not matched to a gene: 7. This CDR3 has 16 amino acids. The CDR3 DNA follows: TGTGCCAGCAGCCCCTGGACAGGGACTAGCACAGATACGCAGTATTTT. Its translation is CASSPWTGTSTDTQYF.